Included here is one TCR beta chain sequence, with context. Its specificity is not known. This entry comes from a study of Ad26.COV2.S vaccination and SARS-CoV-2 variants. Sequencing used immunoSEQ multiplex PCR; TCRdb keeps in-frame clones, though not all of them. The sample has about 350,000 clones, roughly 84% seen once. CDR1 is SGHAT and CDR2 is FQNNGV in the germline V gene. V was clipped by 6 bases and J by 6 bases, with 18 bases between them. The CDR3 has 15 residues. Treatment given: about 20 received Ad26.COV2.S at low or high dose, single or two shots; 5 received placebo; per-sample allocation not given. Repertoires come from day 63 after the first vaccine or placebo injection. Whoever gave the sample was an adult aged 18-55 years in Boston. Its platform was an Ad26 vector, and its expressed antigen was Wuhan-strain SARS-CoV-2 spike. Findings of the study overall: Vaccinees reportedly had broad spike-specific CD8+ and CD4+ T cell responses.

The rearrangement uses TRBV11-2 and TRBJ2-1; D possibly corresponds to TRBD2 (5 bases). The receptor comes from a person between 18 and 65 years old who received the Ad26.COV2.S COVID-19 vaccine or a placebo. The material was peripheral blood, obtained in a trial of Ad26.COV2.S vaccine versus placebo. The CDR3, as DNA: TGTGCCAGCAGGAGCCCTGGGCTAGCCGGCAATGAGCAGTTCTTC. This gives the protein CASRSPGLAGNEQFF.